Listed below are T cell receptor beta chains from one sample, sequenced in a study of OX40 agonist ivuxolimab in advanced cancers. Generated by immunoSEQ multiplex PCR, the TCRdb table keeps only in-frame clones and is missing some. The sample holds some 100,000 clones, around 84% seen once. The sample in question was CD4+ or CD8+ T cells sorted from blood, obtained in a trial of the OX40 agonist ivuxolimab. These receptor sequences come from an adult with an advanced solid tumor such as melanoma, head and neck, liver or kidney cancer. Both conserved end residues are part of each CDR3. Fields, in order: V gene, J gene, D gene, CDR3 DNA, CDR3 protein. A D gene is named only where the DNA matches it firmly.

V: TRBV28; J: TRBJ2-1; D: -; DNA: TGTGCCAGCAGTTCCGTCTCCCTTATCTACAATGAGCAGTTCTTC; CDR3: CASSSVSLIYNEQFF
V: TRBV6-5; J: TRBJ1-1; D: TRBD1; DNA: TGTGCCAGCAGTCGGACAGGGAGGCATACTGAAGCTTTCTTT; CDR3: CASSRTGRHTEAFF
V: TRBV28; J: TRBJ1-5; D: TRBD1; DNA: TGTGCCAGCAGTTTTGGACAGGTAGATCAGCCCCAGCATTTT; CDR3: CASSFGQVDQPQHF
V: TRBV7-8; J: TRBJ1-2; D: -; DNA: TGTGCCAGCAGCTTAGGCGCTCAGACGTATGGCTACACCTTC; CDR3: CASSLGAQTYGYTF
V: TRBV6-5; J: TRBJ1-4; D: TRBD1; DNA: TGTGCCAGCAGTACCCGGGACAGGGGCGGGAAACTGTTTTTT; CDR3: CASSTRDRGGKLFF
V: TRBV5-1; J: TRBJ1-1; D: -; DNA: TGCGCCAGCAGCGCGAGACAGCAGAACACTGAAGCTTTCTTT; CDR3: CASSARQQNTEAFF
V: TRBV9; J: TRBJ1-2; D: TRBD1; DNA: TGTGCCAGCAGCTCCTCGGGACAGGAGTATGGCTACACCTTC; CDR3: CASSSSGQEYGYTF
V: TRBV5-1; J: TRBJ1-4; D: -; DNA: TGCGCCAGCAGCTTGGAGAGGCTTACTAATGAAAAACTGTTTTTT; CDR3: CASSLERLTNEKLFF
V: TRBV18; J: TRBJ1-4; D: -; DNA: TGTGCCAGCTCACCACCGGAAACGGCAACTAATGAAAAACTGTTTTTT; CDR3: CASSPPETATNEKLFF
V: TRBV29-1; J: TRBJ1-2; D: TRBD1; DNA: TGCAGCGGAGGGACAGGGGGAGGCTACACCTTC; CDR3: CSGGTGGGYTF
V: TRBV30; J: TRBJ1-6; D: -; DNA: TGTGCCTGGATTCCGTACCAAGTGGGGCCGGGTTCACCCCTCCACTTT; CDR3: CAWIPYQVGPGSPLHF
V: TRBV5-1; J: TRBJ1-2; D: TRBD1; DNA: TGCGCCAGCAGCTCCGGGACAGGGGGTGATGGCTACACCTTC; CDR3: CASSSGTGGDGYTF
V: TRBV6-1; J: TRBJ2-1; D: -; DNA: TGTGCCAGCAGTGACGTTCTCAATGAGCAGTTCTTC; CDR3: CASSDVLNEQFF
V: TRBV19; J: TRBJ2-1; D: TRBD1; DNA: TGTGCCAGTAGTACCTGGACAGGGGTCGATTACAATGAGCAGTTCTTC; CDR3: CASSTWTGVDYNEQFF
V: TRBV18; J: TRBJ1-1; D: TRBD1; DNA: TGTGCCAGCTCCAGGGGGCGTCCAATGAACACTGAAGCTTTCTTT; CDR3: CASSRGRPMNTEAFF
V: TRBV6-5; J: TRBJ2-7; D: -; DNA: TGTGCCAGCAGTATCGCCGGGTTTCCCTCCTACGAGCAGTACTTC; CDR3: CASSIAGFPSYEQYF
V: TRBV19; J: TRBJ2-7; D: -; DNA: TGTGCCAGTAGTATAGCGCCGACGGGACCCAACTACGAGCAGTACTTC; CDR3: CASSIAPTGPNYEQYF